The 18 T cell receptor beta chains listed next were all sequenced from one sample in a study of T cell responses to AZD1222 COVID-19 vaccine. Data came from immunoSEQ multiplex PCR; TCRdb stores just in-frame clones and leaves some out. The data show approximately 180,000 clones, 70% to 90% seen once. The sample was peripheral blood, taken on day 0 of AZD1222 vaccination. These receptors were obtained from an adult in good health.

The chain couples TRBV5-1 to TRBJ1-1; D ambiguous. CDR3 length equals 14 residues. Trimming shortened V by 9 bases and J by 0 bases, and 15 bases separated the two germline ends. The germline gives CDR1 SGHRS, CDR2 YFSETQ. CDR3 sequence: CATSPRAMNTEAFF. The CDR3 bases are TGCGCCACTTCGCCTAGGGCGATGAACACTGAAGCTTTCTTT.

This chain links TRBV28 with TRBJ2-1, with D unresolved. The CDR3 consists of 12 residues. The germline V gene has CDR1 MDHEN and CDR2 SYDVKM. Trimming left V 2 bases short and J 9 bases short, with 8 bases between. CDR3 DNA: TGTGCCAGCAGTTTAGAGGTTGGTGAGCAGTTCTTC. This codes for CASSLEVGEQFF. Combining the CDR3 with reference TRBV28 and TRBJ2-1 gives the whole variable domain DVKVTQSSRYLVKRTGEKVFLECVQDMDHENMFWYRQDPGLGLRLIYFSYDVKMKEKGDIPEGYSVSREKKERFSLILESASTNQTSMYLCASSLEVGEQFFGPGTRLTVL.

CDR3 DNA sequence: TGTGCCAGCAGTCACAGGGTTCACGAGCAGTACTTC. Residues: CASSHRVHEQYF. This rearrangement joins TRBV7-2 to TRBJ2-7; weak D call: TRBD1 (6 bases). The V and J ends lost 6 bases and 5 bases respectively, with 11 bases between them. Germline values: CDR1 SGHTA, CDR2 FQGNSA. CDR3 length: 12 amino acids.

The gene calls are TRBV12-3 or TRBV12-4 and TRBJ2-3; perhaps TRBD1 as D (5 bases). Trimming took 5 bases from V and 3 from J, leaving 9 bases between them. This CDR3 region has 13 residues. The CDR3 bases are TGTGCCAGCAGTAGACAGCGAACAGATACGCAGTATTTT. Translated, it gives CASSRQRTDTQYF.

The sample holds a few counts of this clone. This chain uses TRBV5-4 with TRBJ2-3; D may match TRBD1 or TRBD2 (6 bases each). There are 15 residues in the CDR3. CDR1 and CDR2 (germline): SGHNT, YYREEE (reference sequence). The V gene lost 4 bases and the J gene lost 2 bases, with 14 bases spanning the gap. CDR3 protein: CASSPRGPNTDTQYF. The CDR3 DNA reads as TGTGCCAGCAGCCCCCGGGGGCCTAACACAGATACGCAGTATTTT.

The J gene is TRBJ2-1, the V gene TRBV9; D unclear. V dropped 0 bases and J dropped 7 bases, with 11 bases sitting between them. The CDR3 covers 14 residues. Germline CDR1 reads SGDLS; CDR2 reads YYNGEE. The CDR3 region is CASSVAGVRNEQFF. CDR3 nucleotides: TGTGCCAGCAGCGTAGCTGGGGTTCGGAATGAGCAGTTCTTC.

The table lists this clone with a few counts. CDR3 amino acids: CASSSGEGSQLEAFF. CDR3 bases: TGTGCCTCTTCCTCCGGGGAAGGGTCCCAACTGGAAGCTTTCTTT. This chain links TRBV30 with TRBJ1-1, with D unresolved. The CDR3 loop spans 15 amino acids. Germline V lookup: CDR1 GTSNPN, CDR2 SVGIG (reference sequence). V was shortened by 7 bases and J by 8 bases, with 26 bases between the two germline ends.

The chain recombines TRBV12-5 with TRBJ1-5, with TRBD1 matching over 8 bases. CDR3 size: 16 residues. V lost 5 bases, J lost 2 bases, and 8 bases stayed unmatched. Looked up from germline, CDR1 is LGHNT and CDR2 is FRNRAP. CDR3 protein: CASGPRQGTGNQPQHF. CDR3 bases: TGTGCTAGTGGTCCAAGACAGGGGACCGGCAATCAGCCCCAGCATTTT.

The gene calls are TRBV4-2 and TRBJ1-3; the D gene is possibly TRBD1 (5 bases). Germline-derived CDR1 and CDR2 are LGHNA and YNFKEQ. V lost 3 bases to trimming and J lost 0 bases, with 15 bases between them. This CDR3 is 17 amino acids long. The CDR3: CASSQVRGHISGNTIYF. The CDR3 DNA reads as TGTGCCAGCAGCCAGGTGAGGGGCCATATCTCTGGAAACACCATATATTTT.

The chain employs TRBV13 and TRBJ2-7; 9 bases match TRBD2. The V gene end was trimmed by 5 bases and the J gene end by 5 bases; junction bases not matched to a gene: 13. The CDR3 runs to 16 residues. CDR1 and CDR2 from the germline V gene are PRHDT and FYEKMQ (reference sequence). Here the CDR3 DNA reads TGTGCCAGCAGCCTGAGGTCGGGACTAGCTACCGACGAGCAGTACTTC. Protein sequence: CASSLRSGLATDEQYF.

V and J are TRBV4-3 and TRBJ1-2; D possibly corresponds to TRBD1 (6 bases). Looked up from germline, CDR1 is LGHNA and CDR2 is YSLEER. CDR3 length: 17 amino acids. With 2 bases removed from V and 2 bases from J, the gap between germline ends came to 18 bases. The CDR3 sequence: CASSQKTRGGKNYGYTF. The CDR3 DNA is TGCGCCAGCAGCCAAAAGACCCGAGGGGGGAAGAACTATGGCTACACCTTC.

This clone was detected only a few times. The chain joins TRBV7-9 to TRBJ1-4; 8 nucleotides match TRBD1. The CDR3 consists of 15 residues. Germline loops: CDR1 SEHNR, CDR2 FQNEAQ (reference sequence). J gave up 7 bases and V 4 bases, and 8 bases lay outside the gene matches. CDR3 residues: CASSSARTGSEKLFF. DNA of the CDR3: TGTGCCAGCAGCTCGGCTAGGACAGGGAGTGAAAAACTGTTTTTT.

The genes are TRBV3-1 (or the pseudogene TRBV3-2) and TRBJ1-6, with TRBD1 as a possible D gene (6 bases). Germline values: CDR1 LGHDT, CDR2 YNNKEL (reference sequence). The CDR3 spans 14 residues. Trimming stripped 2 bases from V and 10 bases from J, with 12 bases between. This chain's CDR3 is CASSQQGTGSPLHF. DNA of the CDR3: TGTGCCAGCAGCCAACAGGGGACGGGCTCACCCCTCCACTTT.

V usage is TRBV29-1 and J usage is TRBJ1-1; D gene unclear. The CDR3 consists of 9 residues. The V gene lost 0 bases and the J gene lost 10 bases, with 3 bases spanning the gap. Germline CDR1 SQVTM, CDR2 ANQGSEA. Here the CDR3 reads CSVEDGAFF. CDR3 bases: TGCAGCGTTGAAGATGGAGCTTTCTTT.

CDR3 loop: CASSYQSSGNTIYF. The CDR3 bases are TGTGCCAGCAGTTACCAGAGCTCTGGAAACACCATATATTTT. The genes are TRBV6-5 and TRBJ1-3; no reliable D call. This CDR3 has 14 amino acids. Germline V gene lookup returns CDR1 MNHEY and CDR2 SVGAGI. V was shortened by 2 bases and J by 0 bases, with 5 bases between the two germline ends.

This chain uses TRBV5-4 with TRBJ2-2, with 9 bases identical to TRBD2. V lost 4 bases and J lost 0; bases outside the gene matches: 4. This CDR3 is 16 amino acids long. The germline V gene has CDR1 SGHNT and CDR2 YYREEE (reference sequence). The CDR3, as DNA: TGTGCCAGCAGCGCCGGGACTAGCACGAACACCGGGGAGCTGTTTTTT. This gives the protein CASSAGTSTNTGELFF.

The chain has TRBV5-5 and TRBJ1-1; a weak D match, TRBD1 (5 bases). Germline assignment: CDR1 SGHKS and CDR2 YYEKEE (reference sequence). Trimming took 4 bases from V and 0 from J, leaving 10 bases between them. The CDR3 length is 14 residues. CDR3 region: CASSIGGVNTEAFF. CDR3 in DNA: TGTGCCAGCAGCATTGGGGGGGTGAACACTGAAGCTTTCTTT. Using reference TRBV5-5 and TRBJ1-1 for the parts outside the CDR3, the full variable domain is DAGVTQSPTHLIKTRGQQVTLRCSPISGHKSVSWYQQVLGQGPQFIFQYYEKEERGRGNFPDRFSARQFPNYSSELNVNALLLGDSALYLCASSIGGVNTEAFFGQGTRLTVV.

This sequence joins TRBV25-1 and TRBJ2-1; D possibly uses TRBD1 or TRBD2 (5 bases each). Germline V gene data show CDR1 as MGHDK and CDR2 as SYGVNS. The V end was cut by 7 bases, the J end by 4 bases, with 11 bases between. This CDR3 spans 13 amino acids. The CDR3 loop reads CASNGGGYNEQFF. The CDR3 coding sequence is TGTGCCAGCAATGGTGGGGGTTACAATGAGCAGTTCTTC.